This T cell receptor beta chain emerged from a study of T cell responses to AZD1222 COVID-19 vaccine. Overall study findings and caveats: Sampled repertoires all dated from after the peak T cell response.

In the case of this clone: What it binds is not known.

Sequencing was performed with immunoSEQ multiplex PCR; in TCRdb, only in-frame clones are kept and a portion is missing. The sample comprises about 85,000 clones, around 86% of which are singletons, and 7.9% rests with the top ten. The V gene end was trimmed by 4 bases and the J gene end by 7 bases; junction bases not matched to a gene: 10. Looked up from germline, CDR1 is SGHKS and CDR2 is YYEKEE (reference sequence). The CDR3 totals 15 residues. This sequence joins TRBV5-5 and TRBJ2-1, with TRBD2 identical over 8 bases. Sample: peripheral blood, taken on day 0 of AZD1222 vaccination. The sequence was collected from an adult in good health. The CDR3 sequence: CASSPLSGSSNEQFF. In DNA form, the CDR3 reads TGTGCCAGCAGCCCTCTAAGCGGGAGTTCGAATGAGCAGTTCTTC.